A single sample is the source of the 13 T cell receptor beta chains below, sequenced in a study of beta chain features in type 1 diabetes. Study-wide points: Across all four CD4+ subsets, people with type 1 diabetes showed modestly shorter TCRB CDR3s.

Antigens of these TCRs are unknown. As every portion of the isolated RNA was reverse transcribed, the sequencing read expressed TCRB transcripts. The protocol was immunoSEQ multiplex PCR, while the TCRdb copy is restricted to in-frame clones and leaves out a portion. The repertoire consists of a few hundred thousand clones, with about 15% occurring once and the leading ten covering 0.015% to 0.017%. Material: naive CD4+ T cells from blood. The source of these receptors is a man aged 18-30 years with type 1 diabetes.

The chain uses TRBV28 and TRBJ1-3, with D uncertain. In germline, CDR1 is MDHEN, CDR2 SYDVKM. This CDR3 is 12 amino acids long. Between the trimmed V and J ends, which lost 6 bases and 4 bases, there was a span of 7 bases. The CDR3 sequence: CASSYSGNTIYF. In DNA form, the CDR3 reads TGTGCCAGCAGCTACTCCGGAAACACCATATATTTT. Drawing the rest from reference TRBV28 and TRBJ1-3, the complete variable domain is DVKVTQSSRYLVKRTGEKVFLECVQDMDHENMFWYRQDPGLGLRLIYFSYDVKMKEKGDIPEGYSVSREKKERFSLILESASTNQTSMYLCASSYSGNTIYFGEGSWLTVV.

The chain has TRBV11-2 and TRBJ2-5, with a possible D match to TRBD1 (6 bases). This CDR3 is 13 amino acids long. The V end was cut by 5 bases, the J end by 4 bases, with 11 bases between. Germline V gives CDR1 SGHAT, CDR2 FQNNGV. For the CDR3, the DNA is TGTGCCAGCAGCCCCAGGGGTCGAGAGACCCAGTACTTC. Its protein product is CASSPRGRETQYF. Full variable domain (rest looked up from reference TRBV11-2 and TRBJ2-5): EAGVAQSPRYKIIEKRQSVAFWCNPISGHATLYWYQQILGQGPKLLIQFQNNGVVDDSQLPKDRFSAERLKGVDSTLKIQPAKLEDSAVYLCASSPRGRETQYFGPGTRLLVL.

The chain recombines TRBV7-2 with TRBJ2-5; TRBD1 aligns across 7 bases. J lost 2 bases, V lost 4 bases, and 4 bases had no gene match. Germline lookup yields CDR1 SGHTA and CDR2 FQGNSA. There are 14 residues in the CDR3. CDR3 residues: CASSSPGQQETQYF. CDR3 bases: TGTGCCAGCAGCTCGCCGGGACAGCAAGAGACCCAGTACTTC.

The CDR3 DNA sequence: TGTGCCACCAGCAGTCAAAACAGGGTCCATGAGCAGTTCTTC. Translation: CATSSQNRVHEQFF. The chain links TRBV15 to TRBJ2-1; tentatively, D is TRBD1 (6 bases). Trimming stripped 3 bases from V and 8 bases from J, with 14 bases between. CDR3 size: 14 residues. From germline, CDR1 is LNHNV and CDR2 YYDKDF (reference sequence).

This clone was observed a few times. This chain links TRBV7-9 with TRBJ2-5, with a possible D match to TRBD1 (6 bases). Germline V gene sequence: CDR1 SEHNR, CDR2 FQNEAQ (reference sequence). V was cut by 5 bases and J by 4 bases, with 14 bases left in between. This CDR3 contains 14 residues. The CDR3 nucleotides read TGTGCCAGCAGCGGCGGACAGCCCCCAGAGACCCAGTACTTC. This gives the protein CASSGGQPPETQYF. Full variable domain (outside the CDR3, taken from reference TRBV7-9 and TRBJ2-5): DTGVSQNPRHKITKRGQNVTFRCDPISEHNRLYWYRQTLGQGPEFLTYFQNEAQLEKSRLLSDRFSAERPKGSFSTLEIQRTEQGDSAMYLCASSGGQPPETQYFGPGTRLLVL.

The CDR3 DNA is TGTGCCTGGAATACAGGGGGCTATGGCTACACCTTC. Encoded protein: CAWNTGGYGYTF. The chain is built from TRBV30 and TRBJ1-2; 8 positions match TRBD1. This CDR3 region has 12 residues. V shed 4 bases and J 4 bases; nucleotides not matched to a gene: 2. Germline V gene lookup returns CDR1 GTSNPN and CDR2 SVGIG (reference sequence). The full variable domain, its missing parts supplied by reference TRBV30 and TRBJ1-2, is SQTIHQWPATLVQPVGSPLSLECTVEGTSNPNLYWYRQAAGRGLQLLFYSVGIGQISSEVPQNLSASRPQDRQFILSSKKLLLSDSGFYLCAWNTGGYGYTFGSGTRLTVV.

The table lists this clone with a few counts. The chain recombines TRBV7-2 with TRBJ2-7, with 9 bases that match TRBD1. The CDR3 has 14 residues. With 2 bases clipped from V and 6 bases from J, the junction kept 5 bases outside the gene matches. Germline assignment: CDR1 SGHTA and CDR2 FQGNSA. For the CDR3, the DNA is TGTGCCAGCAGCTTAAGGGACAGGGCGACCGAGCAGTACTTC. Protein product: CASSLRDRATEQYF. Full variable domain (outside the CDR3, taken from reference TRBV7-2 and TRBJ2-7): GAGVSQSPSNKVTEKGKDVELRCDPISGHTALYWYRQSLGQGLEFLIYFQGNSAPDKSGLPSDRFSAERTGGSVSTLTIQRTQQEDSAVYLCASSLRDRATEQYFGPGTRLTVT.

The chain carries TRBV11-1 and TRBJ2-3; 10 bases are a match to TRBD2. Looked up from germline, CDR1 is SGHAT and CDR2 is FQDESV (reference sequence). This CDR3 has 17 residues. With V trimmed by 5 bases and J by 1 base, 9 bases remained unmatched. As DNA, the CDR3 is TGTGCCAGCAGCCCACATCCCGGGACTAGCGGCACAGATACGCAGTATTTT. Translating gives CASSPHPGTSGTDTQYF.

The sample holds a few counts of this clone. The chain combines TRBV19 with TRBJ2-1; TRBD2 agrees at 12 bases. V lost 8 bases and J lost 9; bases outside the gene matches: 11. CDR1 is LNHDA and CDR2 is SQIVND in the germline V gene (reference sequence). The CDR3 is 15 amino acids. CDR3 sequence (DNA): TGTGCCAGTCATTCGACTAGCGGGAGTTTCGGTGAGCAGTTCTTC. Translated, it gives CASHSTSGSFGEQFF.

The genes are TRBV9 and TRBJ1-6; tentatively, D is TRBD1 (6 bases). Germline V gives CDR1 SGDLS, CDR2 YYNGEE. The CDR3 length is 12 residues. Trimming took off 4 bases at V and 13 bases at J, with 12 bases between the two ends. In DNA, the CDR3 is TGTGCCAGCAGCCCTCCGGGGGGCCCCCTCCACTTT. Amino acid sequence: CASSPPGGPLHF.

The J gene is TRBJ2-1, the V gene TRBV5-4; 14 bases align to TRBD2. This CDR3 is 15 amino acids long. The germline CDR1 and CDR2 sequences are SGHNT and YYREEE (reference sequence). The J segment lost 7 bases and the V segment lost 3 bases, leaving 3 bases of the junction unmatched. Written as DNA, the CDR3 is TGTGCCAGCAGCTCGGGACTAGCGGGAGTGAATGAGCAGTTCTTC. This gives the protein CASSSGLAGVNEQFF.

This clone showed up just a few times. The identical CDR3 is also encoded by other nucleotide sequences in the sample. V is TRBV5-1 and J is TRBJ2-1; 7 nucleotides agree with TRBD2. Trimming at V came to 0 bases and at J to 8 bases, leaving 2 bases not matched to a gene. CDR1 and CDR2 from the germline V gene are SGHRS and YFSETQ. The length of the CDR3 is 13 residues. DNA for the CDR3: TGCGCCAGCAGCTTGGGAGGGAGGGATGAGCAGTTCTTC. Amino acids: CASSLGGRDEQFF.

The chain links TRBV30 to TRBJ1-1, with D hard to call. The CDR3 sequence is 13 residues long. V was pared by 2 bases and J by 0 bases, with 7 bases between. CDR1 and CDR2 (germline): GTSNPN, SVGIG (reference sequence). In nucleotides, the CDR3 is TGTGCCTGGAGTCCCCAGATGAACACTGAAGCTTTCTTT. It specifies CAWSPQMNTEAFF.